What follows is one T cell receptor beta chain and its context. Its antigen is not known. The data are from a study of graft-versus-host responses after intestinal transplantation. Study-wide background: All of the recipients had induction that used anti-thymocyte globulin, then tacrolimus and steroids for approximately 3 years. Points from the study as a whole: The recipient marrow held GvH clones, and some of them showed up first in ileum or blood.

Here immunoSEQ multiplex PCR was the method, and the copy in TCRdb shows in-frame clones only, minus some. This table holds around 87,000 clones, roughly 90% found once. CDR3 length equals 14 residues. The germline V gene has CDR1 MGHRA and CDR2 YSYEKL. Trimming stripped 1 base from V and 6 bases from J, with 12 bases between. The V and J genes are TRBV4-1 and TRBJ1-2; the D is unclear. This clonotype was sampled from a human donor who was the organ donor for an intestinal transplant. The sequencing here drew on unstimulated CD8+ T cells sorted from spleen or lymph node cells, taken before transplant. The DNA for the CDR3 is TGCGCCAGCAGCCAAGCTTCGGCAGGTGATGGCTACACCTTC. This encodes CASSQASAGDGYTF.